What follows is one T cell receptor beta chain and its context. What it binds is unknown. RNA amounts of about 0.5 to 1 ug underwent reverse transcription with random hexamers. The immunoSEQ assay covered 54 Vbeta and 13 Jbeta segments for CDR3. TCRdb reprocessed the immunoSEQ multiplex PCR reads via MiXCR and lists one record per CDR3 protein. The repertoire holds tens of thousands of distinct CDR3 sequences, with roughly 93% as singletons. These data come from a study of CD8 T cells in Susac syndrome. General study findings and limits: Regarding the TCR sequencing and HLA analysis, the study admitted that a relatively small number of individuals were involved.

The CD8+ and CD4+ T cells were isolated magnetically using a negative isolation approach, whereas the TEMRA cells were enriched by FACS. This clonotype was obtained from a human donor in good health. Sequenced input: CD8+ T cells from PBMCs.

CDR3 in amino acids: CASSQVYSGANVLTF. The CDR3 DNA reads as TGTGCCAGCAGCCAGGTGTATTCTGGGGCCAACGTCCTGACTTTC. V gene TRBV3-1 combines with J gene TRBJ2-6, with D unclear. V was shortened by 3 bases and J by 1 base, with 7 bases between the two germline ends. The CDR3 has 15 residues. Germline lookup yields CDR1 LGHDT and CDR2 YNNKEL (reference sequence). The entire variable domain, with the rest obtained from reference TRBV3-1 and TRBJ2-6, is as follows: DTAVSQTPKYLVTQMGNDKSIKCEQNLGHDTMYWYKQDSKKFLKIMFSYNNKELIINETVPNRFSPKSPDKAHLNLHINSLELGDSAVYFCASSQVYSGANVLTFGAGSRLTVL.